The rows below give T cell receptor beta chains drawn from one sample of a study of blood T cells in healthy people across ages. TCRdb independently ran MiXCR on the 5' RACE reads; one entry per CDR3 protein. The table has approximately 680,000 distinct CDR3 sequences, less than 40% seen once. Sequenced sample: blood. Every receptor here comes from a woman aged 80 or over in good health. Both conserved end residues are part of each CDR3. A D gene is named only where the DNA matches it firmly. Some rows have no size entry. The others give once, few or many, or a class for an expanded clone.

many	TRBJ2-7	TRBD2	14	TRBV20-1	TGCAGTGCCACTCTCCCGGGACTAGACTACGAGCAGTACTTC	CSATLPGLDYEQYF
NA	TRBJ2-5	TRBD2	13	TRBV5-1	TGCGCCAGCACCAGGACTAGTAGAGAGACCCAGTACTTC	CASTRTSRETQYF
many	TRBJ1-5	NA	12	TRBV20-1	TGCAGTGCTAGAGAAGGGGGGAAGCCCCAGCATTTT	CSAREGGKPQHF
many	TRBJ2-3	NA	15	TRBV4-2	TGTGCCAGCAGCCCCGGACAGCCTAGCACAGATACGCAGTATTTT	CASSPGQPSTDTQYF
NA	TRBJ2-1	TRBD2	16	TRBV7-2	TGTGCCAGCAGCTTAGAACCGAGCGGGAGGGTCAATGAGCAGTTCTTC	CASSLEPSGRVNEQFF
once	TRBJ2-5	NA	14	TRBV29-1	TGCAGCGTTAAGTCGGGGCCGTTACAAGAGACCCAGTACTTC	CSVKSGPLQETQYF
many	TRBJ2-1	NA	15	TRBV18	TGTGCCAGCTCCGGGGGAGACAGGGATTGGAATGAGCAGTTCTTC	CASSGGDRDWNEQFF
few	TRBJ1-2	NA	15	TRBV7-8	TGTGCCAGCAGCCAGAGCGCACGGACGGACTATGGCTACACCTTC	CASSQSARTDYGYTF
many	TRBJ1-4	NA	16	TRBV7-2	TGTGCCAGCAGCTTAGCCGCCGGGACGGCTAATGAAAAACTGTTTTTT	CASSLAAGTANEKLFF
many	TRBJ2-1	TRBD2	15	TRBV20-1	TGCAGTGCTAGAGTCGGACTAGCGGCGGCGGATGAGCAGTTCTTC	CSARVGLAAADEQFF
many	TRBJ2-3	NA	15	TRBV11-2	TGTGCCAGCAGCTCTATCGGGGCGGGCACAGATACGCAGTATTTT	CASSSIGAGTDTQYF
many	TRBJ1-2	NA	15	TRBV18	TGTGCCAGCTCACCAGACCCGGGACCGAACTATGGCTACACCTTC	CASSPDPGPNYGYTF
NA	TRBJ2-3	NA	13	TRBV5-1	TGCGCCAGCTACCCGGGGGATACAGATACGCAGTATTTT	CASYPGDTDTQYF
NA	TRBJ1-5	NA	15	TRBV20-1	TGCAGTGCTAGAACGGCTAACTACCCGAATCAGCCCCAGCATTTT	CSARTANYPNQPQHF
NA	TRBJ2-5	NA	15	TRBV3-1	TGTGCCAGCAGCCACCGGGGTCATCAGGGGGAGACCCAGTACTTC	CASSHRGHQGETQYF
NA	TRBJ1-1	TRBD1	15	TRBV7-2	TGTGCCAGCAGCCCAGGACAGGGGGGTATCGGTGAAGCTTTCTTT	CASSPGQGGIGEAFF
many	TRBJ2-5	TRBD1	17	TRBV7-2	TGTGCCAGCAGCTCGGGGATGGACAGGGGAATTGAGAAGACCCAGTACTTC	CASSSGMDRGIEKTQYF
NA	TRBJ2-1	NA	13	TRBV6-2/TRBV6-3	TGTGCCAGCAGCCCCAATAGGTACAGTGAGCAGTTCTTC	CASSPNRYSEQFF
many	TRBJ2-7	TRBD1	15	TRBV18	TGTGCCAGCTCAACAGGACAGGGGAGATCCTACGAGCAGTACTTC	CASSTGQGRSYEQYF
few	TRBJ1-3	NA	17	TRBV7-2	TGTGCCAGCAGCCTTGAGGGGCCGAGAGGGTCTGGAAACACCATATATTTT	CASSLEGPRGSGNTIYF
many	TRBJ1-5	TRBD1	15	TRBV7-2	TGTGCCAGCAGCTTAGCAGCAGGGGGCTATCAGCCCCAGCATTTT	CASSLAAGGYQPQHF
many	TRBJ2-6	NA	16	TRBV28	TGTGCCAGCAGTTTGGACGGGAGCTCTGGGGCCAACGTCCTGACTTTC	CASSLDGSSGANVLTF
NA	TRBJ2-1	TRBD2	14	TRBV29-1	TGCAGCGTTGATCGGCTAGCGGCCCCTAATGAGCAGTTCTTC	CSVDRLAAPNEQFF
NA	TRBJ2-3	TRBD2	13	TRBV5-1	TGCGCCAGCAGCTTTAGCGGGGGAAATACGCAGTATTTT	CASSFSGGNTQYF
many	TRBJ2-5	TRBD2	14	TRBV20-1	TGCAGTGCCTTCACTAGCGGGAACCAAGAGACCCAGTACTTC	CSAFTSGNQETQYF
many	TRBJ1-5	NA	15	TRBV15	TGTGCCACCAGCAGGGGAGGGGGGAGCAATCAGCCCCAGCATTTT	CATSRGGGSNQPQHF
NA	TRBJ2-7	NA	15	TRBV24-1	TGTGCCACCAGTGATGCGGGGCATAGACCCTACGGGCAGTACTTC	CATSDAGHRPYGQYF
many	TRBJ2-1	NA	13	TRBV20-1	TGCAGTGCTATTCAGGGGGGAAGGGGTGAGCAGTTCTTC	CSAIQGGRGEQFF
many	TRBJ1-1	NA	13	TRBV9	TGTGCCAGCAGCGTCAAAGGAAACACTGAAGCTTTCTTT	CASSVKGNTEAFF
NA	TRBJ1-1	NA	11	TRBV20-1	TGCAGGGGGCAGTCATTCACTGAAGCTTTCTTT	CRGQSFTEAFF